This T cell receptor (beta chain) was documented in a study of blood T cell repertoires in COVID-19. The sample holds a few counts of this clone. V gave up 1 base and J gave up 4 bases, with 7 bases separating them. CDR1 and CDR2 from the germline V gene are SEHNR and FQNEAQ (reference sequence). This CDR3 is 13 amino acids long. The protocol was immunoSEQ multiplex PCR, while the TCRdb copy is restricted to in-frame clones and leaves out a portion. Here the sample spans about 180,000 clones, around 73% being singletons. This chain connects TRBV7-9 to TRBJ1-1, with D unclear. The TCR sequence derives from a woman in her forties or fifties who had recovered from COVID-19. Sequences were obtained from PBMCs or T cells enriched from blood (not recorded which). CDR3 sequence: CASSLELTTEAFF. The CDR3, as DNA: TGTGCCAGCAGCTTAGAACTCACCACTGAAGCTTTCTTT.